A selection of T cell receptor beta chains follows, all from one sample in a study of shared clonotypes between healthy human individuals. Some clones are missing from TCRdb's copy, which holds only in-frame ones; the method was immunoSEQ multiplex PCR. The table records approximately 640,000 clones, about 90% of them present only once. Sequencing was done on a sample of memory CD8+ T cells from PBMCs. The receptors were sampled from a man younger than 30 in good health. Some clones in this sample may be carry-over from other donors' samples. Both conserved end residues are part of each CDR3. Each record gives: J gene, clone size, D gene, V gene, CDR3 protein, CDR3 DNA. A D gene is named only where the DNA matches it firmly. Where a row states a size, it is once, few, many or the class of an expanded clone; other rows omit it.

TRBJ1-1	.	.	TRBV19	CASSMASGPNTEAFF	TGTGCCAGTAGTATGGCGAGCGGTCCGAACACTGAAGCTTTCTTT
TRBJ1-2	.	.	TRBV15	CATSRVGDPNYGYTF	TGTGCCACCAGCAGAGTCGGGGACCCTAACTATGGCTACACCTTC
TRBJ1-2	.	.	TRBV19	CASSPGTGNYGYTF	TGTGCCAGTAGCCCCGGAACGGGGAACTATGGCTACACCTTC
TRBJ1-4	once	.	TRBV4-1	CASSHPSDGLSNEKLFF	TGCGCCAGCAGCCACCCGAGTGATGGGCTCTCTAATGAAAAACTGTTTTTT
TRBJ2-2	.	TRBD1	TRBV7-8	CASSATGTGSGELFF	TGTGCCAGCAGCGCGACCGGGACAGGGTCCGGGGAGCTGTTTTTT
TRBJ1-2	.	TRBD1	TRBV27	CASSWGQGVGYTF	TGTGCCAGCAGTTGGGGACAGGGGGTAGGCTACACCTTC
TRBJ2-7	.	TRBD2	TRBV9	CASSVGTSGIYGPYEQYF	TGTGCCAGCAGCGTGGGGACTAGCGGGATTTATGGGCCCTACGAGCAGTACTTC
TRBJ1-5	once	TRBD1	TRBV10-2	CASSPGTGYNQPQHF	TGCGCCAGCAGCCCCGGGACAGGGTACAATCAGCCCCAGCATTTT
TRBJ1-5	once	.	TRBV9	CASSADWSLQPQHF	TGTGCCAGCAGCGCGGACTGGTCCCTACAGCCCCAGCATTTT
TRBJ2-1	.	TRBD2	TRBV29-1	CSAPHGTSANEQFF	TGCAGCGCCCCGCACGGGACTAGCGCCAATGAGCAGTTCTTC
TRBJ1-2	.	.	TRBV30	CAWSVQSGRDGYTF	TGTGCCTGGAGTGTACAATCAGGGCGGGATGGCTACACCTTC
TRBJ2-2	.	.	TRBV19	CASSISRGNTGELFF	TGTGCCAGTAGTATCAGTCGCGGCAACACCGGGGAGCTGTTTTTT
TRBJ2-2	.	TRBD1	TRBV28	CASSWFGTGITGELFF	TGTGCCAGCAGTTGGTTCGGGACAGGGATCACCGGGGAGCTGTTTTTT
TRBJ1-1	.	.	TRBV30	CAWKISRFTEAFF	TGTGCCTGGAAAATATCCCGTTTCACTGAAGCTTTCTTT
TRBJ2-7	once	TRBD1	TRBV4-1	CASSPRDRHYEQYF	TGCGCCAGCAGCCCTCGGGACAGACACTACGAGCAGTACTTC
TRBJ1-1	.	.	TRBV7-8	CASSLRAGLSSEAFF	TGTGCCAGCAGCTTGAGAGCAGGGCTCAGTTCTGAAGCTTTCTTT
TRBJ1-3	.	.	TRBV7-9	CASRFDFSGNTIYF	TGTGCCAGCAGGTTCGACTTCTCTGGAAACACCATATATTTT
TRBJ1-1	.	.	TRBV7-3	CASSLTGGIGSEAFF	TGTGCCAGCAGCTTAACCGGGGGGATTGGGTCTGAAGCTTTCTTT
TRBJ1-1	few	.	TRBV6-6	CASGFGGLTEAFF	TGTGCCAGCGGGTTTGGCGGTTTGACTGAAGCTTTCTTT
TRBJ1-2	.	.	TRBV6-5	CASLASERNLYGYTF	TGTGCCAGCCTGGCCAGCGAACGCAACCTCTATGGCTACACCTTC
TRBJ1-2	.	.	TRBV29-1	CSVLGTGRIRGYTF	.
TRBJ2-1	.	TRBD2	TRBV13	CASSSRLAVNNEQFF	TGTGCCAGCAGCTCTCGACTAGCGGTAAACAATGAGCAGTTCTTC
TRBJ1-2	.	.	TRBV27	CASSLVGGLRYGYTF	TGTGCCAGCAGTTTAGTGGGGGGGCTACGTTATGGCTACACCTTC
TRBJ2-4	.	TRBD2	TRBV29-1	CSVDDSGGNIQYF	TGCAGCGTAGATGACAGCGGGGGGAACATTCAGTACTTC
TRBJ1-5	.	.	TRBV28	CASSLVWTARLNQPQHF	TGTGCCAGCAGTTTAGTTTGGACAGCACGCCTGAATCAGCCCCAGCATTTT
TRBJ1-1	.	.	TRBV6-6	CASSYPKTGNTEAFF	TGTGCCAGCAGTTACCCGAAGACGGGGAACACTGAAGCTTTCTTT
TRBJ1-1	.	TRBD1	TRBV7-9	CASSPRQGASTEAFF	TGTGCCAGCAGCCCTCGACAGGGGGCCAGCACTGAAGCTTTCTTT
TRBJ2-5	.	.	TRBV7-9	CASSPWEGTAKETQYF	TGTGCCAGCAGCCCCTGGGAGGGGACAGCAAAAGAGACCCAGTACTTC
TRBJ1-4	.	.	TRBV28	CASRIDTGLTNEKLFF	TGTGCCAGCAGAATAGACACAGGGTTAACTAATGAAAAACTGTTTTTT
TRBJ2-1	.	TRBD2	TRBV6-5	CASSYPGLAGEVEFF	TGTGCCAGCAGTTACCCAGGACTAGCGGGAGAAGTGGAGTTCTTC
TRBJ1-3	.	TRBD1	TRBV28	CASRYRGRTTGNTIYF	TGTGCCAGCAGATACAGGGGTAGGACGACTGGAAACACCATATATTTT
TRBJ2-5	.	TRBD2	TRBV4-2	CASSQVPAGGGRAETQYF	TGTGCCAGCAGCCAAGTCCCAGCGGGGGGGGGCCGGGCAGAGACCCAGTACTTC
TRBJ2-5	.	.	TRBV27	CASTPTGTQETQYF	TGTGCCAGCACCCCGACGGGGACACAAGAGACCCAGTACTTC
TRBJ2-1	.	TRBD2	TRBV10-3	CAISEIAGGSYNEQFF	TGTGCCATCAGTGAAATAGCGGGAGGATCCTACAATGAGCAGTTCTTC
TRBJ2-5	.	.	TRBV13	CASSQLGEAGPTQETQYF	TGTGCCAGCAGCCAACTGGGGGAGGCGGGGCCAACCCAAGAGACCCAGTACTTC
TRBJ2-1	.	TRBD2	TRBV29-1	CRATSGSTYNEQFF	TGCAGGGCAACTAGCGGGAGTACCTACAATGAGCAGTTCTTC
TRBJ2-1	.	.	TRBV28	CASSWVSSYNEQFF	TGTGCCAGCAGTTGGGTAAGCTCCTACAATGAGCAGTTCTTC
TRBJ2-7	.	TRBD1	TRBV4-2	CASSPGTVPYEQYF	TGTGCCAGCAGCCCAGGGACAGTACCCTACGAGCAGTACTTC
TRBJ2-2	.	.	TRBV4-3	CASSPIQGSNTGELFF	TGCGCCAGCAGCCCGATACAGGGATCGAACACCGGGGAGCTGTTTTTT
TRBJ2-7	.	.	TRBV29-1	CSVGSGRAGYEQYF	TGCAGCGTTGGGTCAGGAAGGGCGGGTTACGAGCAGTACTTC
TRBJ2-1	.	.	TRBV7-9	CASSFPGYNEQFF	TGTGCCAGCAGCTTTCCAGGATACAATGAGCAGTTCTTC
TRBJ1-3	once	.	TRBV25-1	CASRKNRLNTIYF	TGTGCCAGCAGGAAGAACCGGCTAAACACCATATATTTT
TRBJ2-2	.	.	TRBV14	CASSQDPGELFF	TGTGCCAGCAGCCAAGATCCGGGTGAGCTGTTTTTT
TRBJ2-3	.	.	TRBV6-1	CASSEPGTRLYTDTQYF	TGTGCCAGCAGTGAACCCGGGACACGGCTCTACACAGATACGCAGTATTTT
TRBJ1-1	.	.	TRBV14	CASSQDSYIRDAEAFF	TGTGCCAGCAGCCAAGATAGCTATATCCGGGACGCTGAAGCTTTCTTT
TRBJ1-1	once	.	TRBV28	CASTLWRNTEAFF	TGTGCCAGCACCCTCTGGAGGAACACTGAAGCTTTCTTT
TRBJ1-5	.	TRBD1	TRBV28	CASRQGRDQPQHF	TGTGCCAGTAGACAGGGCCGAGATCAGCCCCAGCATTTT
TRBJ2-7	once	.	TRBV27	CASSIRVGSYEQYF	TGTGCCAGCAGTATCAGGGTAGGGAGCTACGAGCAGTACTTC
TRBJ2-4	.	.	TRBV28	CASSSRDLAKNIQYF	TGTGCCAGCAGTTCCAGGGACCTAGCCAAAAACATTCAGTACTTC
TRBJ2-5	.	TRBD2	TRBV11-2	CASSSPGGRETQYF	TGTGCCAGCAGCTCCCCGGGGGGGAGAGAGACCCAGTACTTC
TRBJ1-1	.	.	TRBV2	CASSEPRGGDTEAFF	TGTGCCAGCAGTGAACCCAGGGGAGGGGACACTGAAGCTTTCTTT
TRBJ2-5	.	.	TRBV6-5	CASSYGWEAETQYF	TGTGCCAGCAGTTACGGATGGGAAGCCGAGACCCAGTACTTC
TRBJ1-4	.	.	TRBV7-9	CASSPPEGTDLEKLFF	TGTGCCAGCAGCCCCCCCGAGGGCACTGACCTTGAAAAACTGTTTTTT
TRBJ1-2	few	.	TRBV4-1	CASSQAAQGGGYTF	TGCGCCAGCAGCCAAGCGGCACAGGGTGGGGGCTACACCTTC
TRBJ1-4	.	.	TRBV2	CASDNRGVANEKLFF	TGTGCCAGCGACAACCGTGGGGTTGCTAATGAAAAACTGTTTTTT
TRBJ2-1	many	TRBD2	TRBV6-4	CASSDRLAGGDEQFF	TGTGCCAGCAGTGACCGTCTAGCGGGAGGGGATGAGCAGTTCTTC
TRBJ2-1	few	TRBD2	TRBV6-4	CASSELADSYNEQFF	TGTGCCAGCAGTGAACTAGCGGATTCCTACAATGAGCAGTTCTTC
TRBJ2-7	.	.	TRBV12-1	CASSHSVDRTGDYEQYF	TGTGCCAGCAGCCACTCGGTGGACAGGACCGGGGACTACGAGCAGTACTTC
TRBJ2-5	.	.	TRBV6-6	CASSYFRARETQYF	TGTGCCAGCAGTTACTTCCGGGCCCGGGAGACCCAGTACTTC
TRBJ2-1	.	TRBD2	TRBV19	CASSINGGSLNEQFF	TGTGCCAGTAGTATAAATGGCGGGAGTTTGAATGAGCAGTTCTTC